This TCR beta chain was documented in a study of cytomegalovirus exposure and HLA in healthy donors. A note on this clone: Its antigen is currently unknown.

This CDR3 has 13 residues. Germline V gene sequence: CDR1 SGDLS, CDR2 YYNGEE. Trimming shortened V by 4 bases and J by 7 bases, and 11 bases separated the two germline ends. The PCR ran on 60 Vbeta and 13 Jbeta primers. Some clones are missing from TCRdb's copy, which holds only in-frame ones; the method was immunoSEQ multiplex PCR. The table lists about 270,000 clones, about 66% of them singletons. Study-wide points: Among TCR beta chains, those listed as cytomegalovirus-associated numbered over 150. In an earlier analysis, most TCR beta V segments were productive about 87% or about 30% of the time. TCR beta V- and J-gene trimming, according to a later analysis, was linked to a missense DCLRE1C variant.

The chain links TRBV9 to TRBJ2-2; the D gene is possibly TRBD2 (5 bases). This TCR was recovered from a female donor in good health and CMV-seronegative. Source material: PBMCs. As DNA, the CDR3 is TGTGCCAGCAGCTATACTAGTTTCGGGGAGCTGTTTTTT. The encoded protein is CASSYTSFGELFF. The variable domain in full, completed from reference TRBV9 and TRBJ2-2, reads DSGVTQTPKHLITATGQRVTLRCSPRSGDLSVYWYQQSLDQGLQFLIQYYNGEERAKGNILERFSAQQFPDLHSELNLSSLELGDSALYFCASSYTSFGELFFGEGSRLTVL.